These 24 T cell receptor beta chains originate from one sample sequenced in a study of blood T cells in healthy people across ages. Using a J-beta primer mix together with a sample-barcoded 5' primer, a second PCR was run for about 6 to 11 cycles. TCRdb reprocessed the 5' RACE reads with MiXCR, giving one entry per CDR3 protein. The sample holds 1.5 million to 2 million distinct CDR3 sequences; roughly 50% are singletons and the top ten take approximately 2%. Specimen: blood. All receptors derive from a woman in her thirties or forties in good health.

This chain links TRBV6-5 with TRBJ1-1; TRBD1 is a possible D gene (5 bases). CDR1 is MNHEY and CDR2 is SVGAGI in the germline V gene. Trimming shortened V by 2 bases and J by 1 base, and 14 bases separated the two germline ends. This CDR3 is 16 amino acids long. The CDR3 region has the DNA TGTGCCAGCAGTTACGGCGGGGCCCGGCAGAACACTGAAGCTTTCTTT. Encoded protein: CASSYGGARQNTEAFF.

The rearrangement joins TRBV24-1 to TRBJ2-3; 15 bases are a match to TRBD2. The V gene's germline CDR1 is KGHDR and CDR2 SFDVKD. V gave up 7 bases and J gave up 1 base; unmatched junction bases: 5. There are 17 residues in the CDR3. The CDR3 sequence: CATSTGTSGGRTDTQYF. The CDR3 DNA is TGTGCCACCAGCACCGGGACTAGCGGGGGGCGCACAGATACGCAGTATTTT.

The chain carries TRBV15 and TRBJ2-7; D gene ambiguous. The germline CDR1 and CDR2 sequences are LNHNV and YYDKDF (reference sequence). The V gene lost 0 bases and the J gene lost 5 bases, with 14 bases spanning the gap. The CDR3 covers 15 residues. In nucleotides, the CDR3 is TGTGCCACCAGCAGAGATCACGGGTTTGCCGACGAGCAGTACTTC. This translates into CATSRDHGFADEQYF.

This clonotype was picked up a small number of times. The V and J genes are TRBV7-2 and TRBJ2-3; TRBD2 is a possible D gene (5 bases). Trimming left V 3 bases short and J 2 bases short, with 9 bases between. This CDR3 spans 14 amino acids. Germline values: CDR1 SGHTA, CDR2 FQGNSA. CDR3 sequence reads: CASSFRDTTDTQYF. The DNA of the CDR3 is TGTGCCAGCAGCTTCCGGGATACCACAGATACGCAGTATTTT.

The sample holds a few counts of this clonotype. V usage is TRBV5-1 and J usage is TRBJ2-1; TRBD1 agrees at 7 bases. CDR1 is SGHRS and CDR2 is YFSETQ in the germline V gene. V gave up 3 bases and J gave up 0 bases; unmatched junction bases: 9. The CDR3 runs 17 residues. This chain's CDR3 is CASSSETGLSSYNEQFF. Here the CDR3 DNA reads TGCGCCAGCAGCTCGGAGACAGGGCTTAGCTCCTACAATGAGCAGTTCTTC.

This rearrangement joins TRBV7-2 to TRBJ2-1; a weak D match, TRBD2 (6 bases). This CDR3 has 17 amino acids. V was trimmed by 1 base and J by 4 bases, leaving 17 bases between them. Germline CDR1 SGHTA, CDR2 FQGNSA. The CDR3 region has the DNA TGTGCCAGCAGCTTAGGCCCCCCCGGACTATCGTACAATGAGCAGTTCTTC. Its protein is CASSLGPPGLSYNEQFF.

This clonotype has only a few counts. The rearrangement uses TRBV4-2 and TRBJ2-5; weak D call: TRBD2 (5 bases). V lost 5 bases and J 3 bases, leaving 19 bases between the germline ends. Germline CDR1 reads LGHNA; CDR2 reads YNFKEQ. The CDR3 length is 16 residues. This chain's CDR3 is CASSTPNPTGKETQYF. CDR3 DNA sequence: TGTGCCAGCAGCACTCCAAATCCGACGGGGAAAGAGACCCAGTACTTC.

This sequence joins TRBV7-2 and TRBJ1-6; D is unresolved. From germline, CDR1 is SGHTA and CDR2 FQGNSA. This CDR3 contains 18 residues. The V and J ends lost 1 base and 7 bases respectively, with 20 bases between them. CDR3 coding DNA: TGTGCCAGCAGCTTAGTAGGCCCACGGGCTACGGGGAATTCACCCCTCCACTTT. Encoded protein: CASSLVGPRATGNSPLHF.

CDR3 in DNA: TGTGCCAGCAGCTCGCGACAGGGTAATAAGAATGAGCAGTTCTTC. Amino acid sequence: CASSSRQGNKNEQFF. V and J are TRBV14 and TRBJ2-1; 7 bases fit TRBD1. Germline V gene data show CDR1 as SGHDN and CDR2 as FVKESK. There are 15 residues in the CDR3. After removal of 5 bases from V and 7 bases from J, the junction contained 11 bases not matched to a gene. Full variable domain (rest looked up from reference TRBV14 and TRBJ2-1): EAGVTQFPSHSVIEKGQTVTLRCDPISGHDNLYWYRRVMGKEIKFLLHFVKESKQDESGMPNNRFLAERTGGTYSTLKVQPAELEDSGVYFCASSSRQGNKNEQFFGPGTRLTVL.

This CDR3 is CASSFQGGTNEKLFF. The CDR3 DNA reads TGTGCCAGCAGCTTCCAGGGGGGCACTAATGAAAAACTGTTTTTT. J is TRBJ1-4 and V is TRBV7-2, with 7 positions matching TRBD1. With 3 bases clipped from V and 2 bases from J, the junction kept 3 bases outside the gene matches. Per germline, CDR1 SGHTA and CDR2 FQGNSA. There are 15 residues in the CDR3.

The count of this clonotype is one. V usage is TRBV6-1 and J usage is TRBJ2-1; 15 bases match TRBD2. The DNA end is a closer match to TRBJ2-7, so the J assignment may be wrong. This CDR3 is built from 18 residues. Germline assignment: CDR1 MNHNS and CDR2 SASEGT. CDR3 residues: CASSHAGLAGGSYNEQYF. The DNA of the CDR3 is TGTGCCAGCAGTCACGCGGGACTAGCGGGGGGATCCTACAATGAGCAGTACTTC.

This clonotype has just a few counts. The rearrangement uses TRBV5-1 and TRBJ2-3, with a possible D match to TRBD1 (5 bases). The germline CDR1 and CDR2 sequences are SGHRS and YFSETQ. The V and J ends lost 0 bases and 3 bases respectively, with 14 bases between them. The CDR3 loop spans 16 amino acids. The DNA for the CDR3 is TGCGCCAGCAGCTTGGACCCCCCGCGACAGACAGATACGCAGTATTTT. Translated, it gives CASSLDPPRQTDTQYF. Using reference TRBV5-1 and TRBJ2-3 for the parts outside the CDR3, the full variable domain is KAGVTQTPRYLIKTRGQQVTLSCSPISGHRSVSWYQQTPGQGLQFLFEYFSETQRNKGNFPGRFSGRQFSNSRSEMNVSTLELGDSALYLCASSLDPPRQTDTQYFGPGTRLTVL.

V usage is TRBV20-1 and J usage is TRBJ1-2; D is undetermined. The CDR3 sequence is 10 residues long. Looked up from germline, CDR1 is DFQATT and CDR2 is SNEGSKA (reference sequence). V lost 3 bases and J lost 8, with 7 bases in between. CDR3 nucleotide sequence: TGCAGTGCTAGGGAGCGGGGCTACACCTTC. It is translated as CSARERGYTF.

The J gene is TRBJ2-1, the V gene TRBV7-2; the D gene is possibly TRBD2 (5 bases). The germline V gene has CDR1 SGHTA and CDR2 FQGNSA. V gave up 5 bases and J gave up 14 bases, with 16 bases separating them. There are 12 residues in the CDR3. The CDR3 nucleotides are TGTGCCAGCAGCGAAAAAACTAGTGTAGAGTTCTTC. Translated, it gives CASSEKTSVEFF. The whole variable domain, remainder taken from reference TRBV7-2 and TRBJ2-1, is GAGVSQSPSNKVTEKGKDVELRCDPISGHTALYWYRQSLGQGLEFLIYFQGNSAPDKSGLPSDRFSAERTGGSVSTLTIQRTQQEDSAVYLCASSEKTSVEFFGPGTRLTVL.

The V gene is TRBV10-3, the J gene TRBJ2-5; D is ambiguous. The length of the CDR3 is 13 residues. V shed 2 bases and J shed 5 bases, with 9 bases lying between them. In germline, CDR1 is ENHRY, CDR2 SYGVKD. CDR3 in DNA: TGTGCCATCAGTGAGGGTCGTGGGGAGACCCAGTACTTC. Its translation is CAISEGRGETQYF.

The V and J genes are TRBV7-8 and TRBJ1-2; 7 bases align to TRBD1. CDR3 length equals 16 residues. Per germline, CDR1 SGHVS and CDR2 FQNEAQ. V shed 1 base, J shed 4 bases, and the junction held 9 bases outside the gene matches. The chain's CDR3 is CASSLGTGQITYGYTF. CDR3 sequence (DNA): TGTGCCAGCAGCTTAGGGACAGGTCAAATAACCTATGGCTACACCTTC. The full variable domain, with the rest looked up from reference TRBV7-8 and TRBJ1-2, is GAGVSQSPRYKVAKRGQDVALRCDPISGHVSLFWYQQALGQGPEFLTYFQNEAQLDKSGLPSDRFFAERPEGSVSTLKIQRTQQEDSAVYLCASSLGTGQITYGYTFGSGTRLTVV.

This clonotype was found a few times. Here the CDR3 DNA reads TGTGCCAGCACCCTATCGGGTACTAGCGGGGGGCAAGAGACCCAGTACTTC. Its protein product is CASTLSGTSGGQETQYF. The chain couples TRBV7-2 to TRBJ2-5; the match to TRBD2 covers 12 bases. This CDR3 region has 17 residues. V lost 7 bases to trimming and J lost 2 bases; unmatched junction nucleotides: 11. Germline V lookup: CDR1 SGHTA, CDR2 FQGNSA. Based on the CDR3 plus reference TRBV7-2 and TRBJ2-5, the full variable domain is GAGVSQSPSNKVTEKGKDVELRCDPISGHTALYWYRQSLGQGLEFLIYFQGNSAPDKSGLPSDRFSAERTGGSVSTLTIQRTQQEDSAVYLCASTLSGTSGGQETQYFGPGTRLLVL.

The chain carries TRBV6-1 and TRBJ2-7; TRBD1 or TRBD2 may be the D gene (5 bases each). Germline V gene data show CDR1 as MNHNS and CDR2 as SASEGT. There are 14 residues in the CDR3. The ends were cut back, 4 bases at V and 3 bases at J, with 13 bases in the middle. CDR3 sequence reads: CASSVLRDGYEQYF. CDR3 in DNA: TGTGCCAGCAGTGTACTCCGGGACGGCTACGAGCAGTACTTC.

This sequence joins TRBV6-1 and TRBJ1-6; 9 bases fit TRBD1. Germline V gives CDR1 MNHNS, CDR2 SASEGT. This CDR3 is built from 15 residues. Trimming removed 1 base from V and 7 bases from J; junction bases left unmatched: 2. CDR3 region: CASSEVGTGNSPLHF. The CDR3 DNA follows: TGTGCCAGCAGTGAAGTTGGGACAGGGAATTCACCCCTCCACTTT.

The J gene is TRBJ1-4, the V gene TRBV7-2; 8 nucleotides agree with TRBD1. CDR3 length: 14 amino acids. Germline loops: CDR1 SGHTA, CDR2 FQGNSA. The V and J ends lost 5 bases and 8 bases, in that order; junction bases with no gene match: 7. CDR3 sequence reads: CASSADREGEKLFF. CDR3 coding DNA: TGTGCCAGCAGCGCGGACAGGGAGGGCGAAAAACTGTTTTTT. The full variable domain, completed using reference TRBV7-2 and TRBJ1-4, is GAGVSQSPSNKVTEKGKDVELRCDPISGHTALYWYRQSLGQGLEFLIYFQGNSAPDKSGLPSDRFSAERTGGSVSTLTIQRTQQEDSAVYLCASSADREGEKLFFGSGTQLSVL.

The chain combines TRBV5-1 with TRBJ2-6; perhaps TRBD2 as D (7 bases). The V end was cut by 4 bases, the J end by 0 bases, with 26 bases between. The CDR3 consists of 21 residues. The germline V gene has CDR1 SGHRS and CDR2 YFSETQ. The CDR3 sequence is CASSAVPGGALHSSGANVLTF. The CDR3 DNA follows: TGCGCCAGCAGCGCAGTGCCGGGGGGCGCGCTACATTCCTCTGGGGCCAACGTCCTGACTTTC.

This clonotype was recorded many times. The chain links TRBV29-1 to TRBJ2-5, with unresolved D. This CDR3 has 13 residues. Trimming shortened V by 4 bases and J by 2 bases, and 11 bases separated the two germline ends. Germline CDR1 SQVTM, CDR2 ANQGSEA. The CDR3 loop reads CSVALLGQETQYF. In DNA, the CDR3 is TGCAGCGTTGCACTACTGGGTCAAGAGACCCAGTACTTC.

V usage is TRBV12-3 or TRBV12-4 and J usage is TRBJ2-3, with unresolved D. V was clipped by 2 bases and J by 4 bases, with 13 bases between them. The CDR3 sequence is 15 residues long. CDR3 DNA: TGTGCCAGCAGTTTATTGGGTGGTGTGGCAGATACGCAGTATTTT. Encoded protein: CASSLLGGVADTQYF.

In this sample, this clonotype turned up a few times. The chain recombines TRBV7-2 with TRBJ2-7; TRBD1 matches at 7 bases. Germline assignment: CDR1 SGHTA and CDR2 FQGNSA. This CDR3 has 16 residues. Losses at the gene ends were 0 bases for V and 1 base for J; bases not matched to a gene: 6. The CDR3 loop reads CASSLASQGSSYEQYF. DNA for the CDR3: TGTGCCAGCAGCTTAGCGTCACAGGGGTCGTCCTACGAGCAGTACTTC. The full variable domain, in which reference TRBV7-2 and TRBJ2-7 provide the parts outside the CDR3, is GAGVSQSPSNKVTEKGKDVELRCDPISGHTALYWYRQSLGQGLEFLIYFQGNSAPDKSGLPSDRFSAERTGGSVSTLTIQRTQQEDSAVYLCASSLASQGSSYEQYFGPGTRLTVT.